This T cell receptor (beta chain) was found in a study of molecular identifiers for immune sequencing clone quantification. Each CDR3 protein is one row after TCRdb ran MiXCR on the PCR reads. The repertoire includes about 320,000 distinct CDR3 sequences, roughly a quarter of them detected once, and about 0.73% sits in the top ten. Looked up from germline, CDR1 is WNHNN and CDR2 is SYGVQD (reference sequence). This CDR3 region has 17 residues. The V gene end was trimmed by 6 bases and the J gene end by 0 bases; junction bases not matched to a gene: 10. Comments on this clonotype: Its antigen is as yet unknown.

Study-level findings and limits: Clones that had above 20 RNA copies took up over 98% of effector molecules but under 1% in naive cells.

The clonotype was recovered from a human donor in good health. Some libraries in this study had Jurkat cell RNA spiked in. The chain has TRBV10-1 and TRBJ2-2; the match to TRBD1 covers 7 bases. Sequencing was done on a sample of naive CD8+ T cells from blood, with Jurkat cell RNA spiked in. Subset here: FACS-sorted CD8+CD4-CCR7+CD45RA+ naive T cells. CDR3 in DNA: TGCGCCAGCAGCAGAATAGCGACAGGGTCGAACACCGGGGAGCTGTTTTTT. It yields the protein CASSRIATGSNTGELFF.